This is a list of T cell receptor beta chains from one sample in a study of blood T cell repertoires in COVID-19. Clones were sequenced by immunoSEQ multiplex PCR, and TCRdb holds only the in-frame ones, with some missing. The sample has roughly 34,000 clones, about 80% seen once. The source material was peripheral blood. All receptors come from a man of 80 years or more with acute or convalescent COVID-19. Each CDR3 is given with its conserved first and last residue. The order of the fields is J gene, clone size, D gene, V gene, CDR3 protein, CDR3 DNA. D genes are given only for firm matches. Clone size is stated in some rows and not others, as once, few, many or a class when expanded.

>TRBJ2-1|-|TRBD2|TRBV7-8
CASSYRLAGDNNEQFF
TGTGCCAGCAGCTATAGACTAGCGGGCGACAACAATGAGCAGTTCTTC
>TRBJ2-5|-|-|TRBV21-1
CASSKGLRGRETQYF
TGTGCCAGCAGCAAGGGATTAAGGGGCCGAGAGACCCAGTACTTC
>TRBJ2-3|-|-|TRBV6-5
CASSYSKFRVTDTQYF
TGTGCCAGCAGTTACTCGAAATTCAGGGTGACAGATACGCAGTATTTT
>TRBJ2-2|once|-|TRBV6-6
CASSPRWEAHGELFF
TGTGCCAGCAGTCCCCGGTGGGAGGCGCACGGGGAGCTGTTTTTT
>TRBJ2-1|few|TRBD1|TRBV6-6
CASSYPGQGAGEQFF
TGTGCCAGCAGTTACCCCGGACAGGGGGCCGGTGAGCAGTTCTTC
>TRBJ2-7|few|-|TRBV6-2/TRBV6-3
CASSFYLQGEQYF
TGTGCCAGCAGTTTTTACCTCCAGGGTGAGCAGTACTTC
>TRBJ2-5|-|TRBD1|TRBV29-1
CSGDRGQGQETQYF
TGCAGCGGAGACAGGGGGCAAGGACAAGAGACCCAGTACTTC
>TRBJ2-5|-|TRBD2|TRBV11-2
CASSPGLAGLETQYF
TGTGCCAGCAGCCCAGGACTAGCGGGACTAGAGACCCAGTACTTC
>TRBJ2-4|-|-|TRBV12-3/TRBV12-4
CASSLMGGAGQYF
TGTGCCAGCAGTTTGATGGGGGGGGCGGGTCAGTACTTC
>TRBJ2-3|-|-|TRBV9
CASSVELLTDTQYF
TGTGCCAGCAGCGTAGAACTCCTCACAGATACGCAGTATTTT
>TRBJ2-1|-|TRBD1|TRBV10-3
CAIRAGTGNNEQFF
TGTGCCATCAGGGCCGGGACAGGCAACAATGAGCAGTTCTTC
>TRBJ1-2|-|TRBD1|TRBV7-2
CASSPTGLDTRYGYTF
TGTGCCAGCAGCCCGACAGGGTTGGACACCCGTTATGGCTACACCTTC
>TRBJ2-1|-|-|TRBV30
CAWSVLRLQGQFF
TGTGCCTGGAGTGTACTTAGACTACAAGGGCAGTTCTTC
>TRBJ2-5|-|-|TRBV7-2
CASSPSSPIPQETQYF
TGTGCCAGCAGCCCTTCGAGCCCGATCCCCCAAGAGACCCAGTACTTC
>TRBJ2-6|-|-|TRBV7-9
CASSLEQLSGANVLTF
TGTGCCAGCAGCTTAGAACAACTATCTGGGGCCAACGTCCTGACTTTC
>TRBJ1-5|-|TRBD1|TRBV9
CASSNRGQPQHF
TGTGCCAGCAGCAACAGGGGACAGCCCCAGCATTTT
>TRBJ2-3|-|-|TRBV5-1
CASSLGVSTDTQYF
TGCGCCAGCAGCCTAGGGGTTAGCACAGATACGCAGTATTTT
>TRBJ2-5|-|-|TRBV5-1
CASSEQGREPQYF
TGCGCCAGCAGCGAACAGGGGCGGGAACCCCAGTACTTC
>TRBJ2-3|-|-|TRBV7-7
CASSLAGGRNTQYF
TGTGCTAGCAGCTTGGCAGGGGGGCGAAATACGCAGTATTTT
>TRBJ1-4|-|-|TRBV18
CASSNFEGKEKLFF
TGTGCCAGCTCGAACTTTGAGGGAAAGGAAAAACTGTTTTTT
>TRBJ1-1|once|-|TRBV19
CASSIGDVLEAFF
TGTGCCAGTAGTATCGGAGACGTCCTGGAAGCTTTCTTT
>TRBJ2-6|-|TRBD2|TRBV3-1/TRBV3-2
CASSQTGTSGVPSGANVLTF
TGTGCCAGCAGCCAAACCGGGACTAGCGGAGTCCCCTCTGGGGCCAACGTCCTGACTTTC